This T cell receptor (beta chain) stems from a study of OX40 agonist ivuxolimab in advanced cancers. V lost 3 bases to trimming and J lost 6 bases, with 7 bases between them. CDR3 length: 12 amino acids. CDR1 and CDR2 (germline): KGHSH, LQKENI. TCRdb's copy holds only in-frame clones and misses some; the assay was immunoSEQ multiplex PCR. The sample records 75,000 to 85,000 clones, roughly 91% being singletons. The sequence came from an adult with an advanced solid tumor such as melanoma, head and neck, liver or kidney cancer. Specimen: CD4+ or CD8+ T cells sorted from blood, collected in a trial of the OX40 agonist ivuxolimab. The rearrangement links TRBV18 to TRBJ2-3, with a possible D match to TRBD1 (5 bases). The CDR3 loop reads CASSPYRDTQYF. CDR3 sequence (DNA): TGTGCCAGCTCACCCTACAGGGATACGCAGTATTTT.